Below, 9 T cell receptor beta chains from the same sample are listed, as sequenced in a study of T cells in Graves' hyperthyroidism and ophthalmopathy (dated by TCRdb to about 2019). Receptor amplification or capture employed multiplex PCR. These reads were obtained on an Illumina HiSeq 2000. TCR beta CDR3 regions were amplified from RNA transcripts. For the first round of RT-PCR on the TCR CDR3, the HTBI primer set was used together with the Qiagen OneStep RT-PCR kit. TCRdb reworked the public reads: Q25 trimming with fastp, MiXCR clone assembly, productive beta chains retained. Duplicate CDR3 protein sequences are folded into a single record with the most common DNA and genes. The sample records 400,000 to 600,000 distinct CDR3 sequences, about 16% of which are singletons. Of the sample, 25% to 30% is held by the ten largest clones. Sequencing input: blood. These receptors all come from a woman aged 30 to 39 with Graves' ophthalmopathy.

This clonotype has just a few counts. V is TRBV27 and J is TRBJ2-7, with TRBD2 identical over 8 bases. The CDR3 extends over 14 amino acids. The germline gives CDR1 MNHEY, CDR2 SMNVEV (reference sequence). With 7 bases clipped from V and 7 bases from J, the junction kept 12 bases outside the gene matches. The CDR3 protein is CASKRTSLLGEQYF. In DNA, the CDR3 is TGTGCCAGCAAAAGGACTAGCCTGCTCGGTGAGCAGTACTTC.

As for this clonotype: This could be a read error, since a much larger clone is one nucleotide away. In DNA form, the CDR3 reads TGTGCCTGCGGGAGCTGGGGGACCTATGGCTACACCTTC. Protein product: CACGSWGTYGYTF. The chain has TRBV30 and TRBJ1-2; a possible D gene is TRBD1 (5 bases). CDR1 is GTSNPN, CDR2 SVGIG, per germline (reference sequence). V was pared by 6 bases and J by 4 bases, with 15 bases between. The CDR3 has 13 residues.

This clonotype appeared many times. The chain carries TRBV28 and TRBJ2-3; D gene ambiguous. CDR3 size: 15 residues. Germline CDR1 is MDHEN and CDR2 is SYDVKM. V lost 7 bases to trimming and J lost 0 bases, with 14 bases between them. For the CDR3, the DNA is TGTGCCAGCATGGACGAACTTTCTAGCACAGATACGCAGTATTTT. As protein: CASMDELSSTDTQYF.

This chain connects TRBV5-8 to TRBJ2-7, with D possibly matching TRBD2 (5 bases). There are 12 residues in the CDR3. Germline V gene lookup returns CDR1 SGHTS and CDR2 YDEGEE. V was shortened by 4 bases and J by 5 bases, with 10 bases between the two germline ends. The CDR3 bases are TGTGCCAGCAGCACCGGGATCCACGAGCAGTACTTC. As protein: CASSTGIHEQYF.

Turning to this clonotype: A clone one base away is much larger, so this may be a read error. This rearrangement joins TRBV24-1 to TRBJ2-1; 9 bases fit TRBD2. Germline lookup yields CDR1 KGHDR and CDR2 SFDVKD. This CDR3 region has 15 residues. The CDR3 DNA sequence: TGTGCCACCAGTGGGGGCGGGAGGGTGTACAATGGGCAGTTCTTC. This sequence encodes CATSGGGRVYNGQFF.

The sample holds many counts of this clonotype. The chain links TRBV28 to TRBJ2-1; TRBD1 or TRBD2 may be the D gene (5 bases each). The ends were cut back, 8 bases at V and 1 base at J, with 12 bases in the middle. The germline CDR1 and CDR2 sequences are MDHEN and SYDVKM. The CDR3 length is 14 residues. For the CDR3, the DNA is TGTGCCAGCGGGGATGGGGGATCCTACAATGAGCAGTTCTTC. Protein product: CASGDGGSYNEQFF.

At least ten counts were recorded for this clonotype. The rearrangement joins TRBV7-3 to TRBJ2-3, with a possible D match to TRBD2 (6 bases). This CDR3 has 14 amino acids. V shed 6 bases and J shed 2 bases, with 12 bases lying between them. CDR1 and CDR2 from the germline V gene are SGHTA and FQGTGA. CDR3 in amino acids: CASSSGGFTDTQYF. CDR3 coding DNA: TGTGCCAGCAGTTCTGGGGGGTTCACAGATACGCAGTATTTT.

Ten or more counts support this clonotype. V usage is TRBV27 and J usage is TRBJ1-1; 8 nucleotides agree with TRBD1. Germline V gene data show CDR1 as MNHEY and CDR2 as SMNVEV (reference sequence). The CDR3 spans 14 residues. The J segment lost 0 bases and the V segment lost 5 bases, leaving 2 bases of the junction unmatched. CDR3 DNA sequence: TGTGCCAGCAGTAGGACAGGGTTGAACACTGAAGCTTTCTTT. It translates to CASSRTGLNTEAFF.

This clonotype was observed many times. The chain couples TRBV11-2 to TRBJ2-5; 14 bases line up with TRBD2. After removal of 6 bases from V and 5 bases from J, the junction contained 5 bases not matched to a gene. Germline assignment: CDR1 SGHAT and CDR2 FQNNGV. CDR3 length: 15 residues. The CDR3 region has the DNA TGTGCCAGCAGTAGACTAGCGGGAGGGCCGGAGACCCAGTACTTC. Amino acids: CASSRLAGGPETQYF.